This record covers a single T cell receptor beta chain. Its antigen remains unknown. The data are from a study of T cell responses to AZD1222 COVID-19 vaccine. Profiled with immunoSEQ multiplex PCR; TCRdb holds only in-frame clones, not every one. The top ten clones hold 5.5% to 9% of a sample with 77,000 or so clones, 92% of them seen once. Regarding the study as a whole: Baseline testing showed seropositivity in only five to seven AZD1222 recipients. With two AZD1222 doses given, Spike-specific TCR breadth and depth both rose.

CDR1 and CDR2 from the germline V gene are LGHNA and YSLEER. With V trimmed by 0 bases and J by 3 bases, 1 base remained unmatched. This CDR3 spans 16 amino acids. This receptor was taken from an adult in good health. This specimen consisted of peripheral blood, obtained on day 0 of MenACWY control vaccination. The rearrangement joins TRBV4-3 to TRBJ2-2; TRBD2 aligns across 10 bases. The CDR3 protein is CASSQDLAGDTGELFF. The CDR3 DNA follows: TGCGCCAGCAGCCAAGATCTAGCGGGGGACACCGGGGAGCTGTTTTTT.